There are a few counts of the clone carrying this T cell receptor beta chain. Antigen specificity is unknown. Stated treatment: oral pan-JAK inhibitor, 5-10 mg twice daily. Sampling of alopecia areata patients yielded lesional scalp punch biopsies as well as peripheral blood. Investigators sorted PBMCs to obtain both CD4+ and CD8+ T cells. The entry originates in a study of CD8+ T cells in alopecia areata. The wider study: Those treated were given oral tofacitinib at 5 to 10 mg twice daily.

RNA extraction was followed by reverse transcription into cDNA, which acted as the sequencing template. Clones were sequenced by immunoSEQ multiplex PCR, and TCRdb holds only the in-frame ones, with some missing. The repertoire has tens of thousands of clones, just over 70% of them found once; the top ten carry 15% to 20%. Trimming took off 3 bases at V and 0 bases at J, with 8 bases between the two ends. CDR3 length: 15 amino acids. Germline V lookup: CDR1 SNHLY, CDR2 FYNNEI. Study results and caveats: Among the top 100, expanded CD8+ clones, as well as scalp clonality, were significantly decreased by tofacitinib.

This chain joins TRBV2 and TRBJ2-2, with TRBD1 as a possible D gene (6 bases). This specimen consisted of CD8+ T cells sorted from blood, obtained at week 44, from a patient treated with tofacitinib. The receptor's source is a human donor with alopecia areata. CDR3 sequence: CASSERQANTGELFF. The CDR3 DNA follows: TGTGCCAGCAGTGAGAGACAGGCGAACACCGGGGAGCTGTTTTTT.